These 5 T cell receptor beta chains were all obtained from the same sample, sequenced in a study of Tregs in tolerant kidney transplant recipients. Repertoires were generated with immunoSEQ multiplex PCR, while TCRdb's copy carries only in-frame clones and drops some. Of under 90,000 clones in the sample, more than 85% were seen once. The nonmyeloablative bone marrow transplants came from related graft donors, with transient mixed chimerism. The source material was CD4+ T cells from blood (PBMCs), sampled 24 months after the transplant. The receptors come from a human patient who received a combined kidney and bone marrow transplant. T cells may partly derive from the graft donor.

Concerning this clone: Other DNA variants within this sample encode the same CDR3. This chain joins TRBV9 and TRBJ1-6, with D unclear. This CDR3 region has 17 residues. Germline V gene lookup returns CDR1 SGDLS and CDR2 YYNGEE. V gave up 4 bases and J gave up 1 base, with 15 bases separating them. CDR3: CASSPRGVVSYNSPLHF. CDR3 DNA: TGTGCCAGCAGCCCCCGGGGAGTCGTTTCCTATAATTCACCCCTCCACTTT.

J is TRBJ2-2 and V is TRBV27; TRBD1 matches 7 bases. The CDR3 runs 18 residues. Germline V CDR1 and CDR2: MNHEY, SMNVEV (reference sequence). Trimming took 4 bases from V and 10 from J; bases not matched to a gene: 21. Here the CDR3 reads CASSSYISRQGVGPELFF. The CDR3 DNA reads as TGTGCCAGCAGTTCCTATATTTCTAGGCAGGGGGTCGGCCCGGAGCTGTTTTTT.

V usage is TRBV6-5 and J usage is TRBJ1-1; TRBD1 might be the D (5 bases). Germline V gene sequence: CDR1 MNHEY, CDR2 SVGAGI. This CDR3 is built from 16 residues. The V end was cut by 2 bases, the J end by 1 base, with 14 bases between. Here the CDR3 reads CASSYVGGAANTEAFF. CDR3 coding DNA: TGTGCCAGCAGTTACGTCGGAGGGGCCGCGAACACTGAAGCTTTCTTT.

The chain is built from TRBV4-3 and TRBJ2-1, with 10 bases identical to TRBD2. The CDR3 extends over 16 amino acids. Germline V gene data show CDR1 as LGHNA and CDR2 as YSLEER. Trimming cost V 3 bases and J 5 bases; bases outside gene matches: 7. CDR3 region: CASSQTTSGVHNEQFF. DNA for the CDR3: TGCGCCAGCAGCCAGACAACTAGCGGGGTTCACAATGAGCAGTTCTTC.

The rearrangement links TRBV7-2 to TRBJ2-5, with 12 bases matching TRBD2. This CDR3 comprises 15 residues. V lost 5 bases to trimming and J lost 3 bases; unmatched junction nucleotides: 4. The germline V gene has CDR1 SGHTA and CDR2 FQGNSA. The CDR3 region is CASSPWTSGEETQYF. CDR3 sequence (DNA): TGTGCCAGCAGCCCCTGGACTAGCGGGGAAGAGACCCAGTACTTC.